This TCR beta chain was sequenced for a study of CDR3 diversity in severe acne. In TCRdb, the PCR reads were re-called with MiXCR into one record per CDR3 protein. The repertoire holds about 86,000 distinct CDR3 sequences, with approximately 51% as singletons. This clonotype has at least ten counts. The sequence was collected from a male donor in good health, without acne. The specimen was blood.

The CDR3 DNA reads as TGTGCCAGTAGTACCAGACAGGCCAAAGAGACCCAGTACTTC. Protein product: CASSTRQAKETQYF. The chain carries TRBV19 and TRBJ2-5; TRBD1 might be the D (6 bases). CDR1 LNHDA and CDR2 SQIVND come from the germline V gene (reference sequence). There are 14 residues in the CDR3. Trimming cost V 4 bases and J 3 bases, with 12 bases left between them.